The 9 T cell receptor beta chains below were found in one sample sequenced in a study of neurological immune-mediated disorders. A single record per CDR3 protein comes from TCRdb applying MiXCR to the 5' RACE reads. The table includes tens of thousands of distinct CDR3 sequences, 24% detected once. Sample time point: technical triplicate 2. The sample consisted of PBMCs. The receptors were sampled from a man aged 55-75 years with HTLV-1-associated myelopathy (HAM/TSP).

This clonotype was recorded at least ten times. This chain joins TRBV6-6 and TRBJ2-3; either TRBD1 or TRBD2 may fit D (5 bases each). Trimming left V 9 bases short and J 2 bases short, with 18 bases between. Germline V CDR1 and CDR2: MNHNY, SVGAGI (reference sequence). The CDR3 length is 15 residues. CDR3: CASREGRTFTDTQYF. The DNA of the CDR3 is TGTGCCAGTCGCGAGGGACGGACATTCACAGATACGCAGTATTTT.

The chain is built from TRBV28 and TRBJ2-1, with TRBD2 identical over 7 bases. After removal of 3 bases from V and 5 bases from J, the junction contained 13 bases not matched to a gene. The CDR3 is 17 amino acids. CDR1 and CDR2 from the germline V gene are MDHEN and SYDVKM. The CDR3 DNA reads TGTGCCAGCAGTTTGTCCCCTTTCGGGGGGTTTAACAATGAGCAGTTCTTC. Its protein is CASSLSPFGGFNNEQFF.

This clonotype was counted many times. This chain links TRBV6-6 with TRBJ2-7, with D perhaps TRBD1 or TRBD2 (5 bases each). The CDR3 runs 15 residues. Trimming removed 6 bases from V and 5 bases from J, with 20 bases in between. The germline gives CDR1 MNHNY, CDR2 SVGAGI (reference sequence). The DNA of the CDR3 is TGTGCCAGCAGCCCCTCTGGGGGAGCGTTGAACGAGCAGTACTTC. Residues: CASSPSGGALNEQYF.

This clonotype was seen repeatedly, ten times or more. The chain has TRBV5-1 and TRBJ2-3, with unresolved D. V lost 2 bases to trimming and J lost 1 base, with 8 bases between them. Germline V lookup: CDR1 SGHRS, CDR2 YFSETQ. The CDR3 loop spans 14 amino acids. CDR3 nucleotides: TGCGCCAGCAGCTTCTCTTGGGGCACAGATACGCAGTATTTT. This translates into CASSFSWGTDTQYF.

This clonotype came up many times. This chain uses TRBV12-3 or TRBV12-4 with TRBJ2-7; D is possibly TRBD1 (6 bases). The V end was cut by 7 bases, the J end by 2 bases, with 15 bases between. CDR3 size: 14 residues. In DNA, the CDR3 is TGTGCCAGCACCCCCGGGACACGCGCCTACGAGCAGTACTTC. It yields the protein CASTPGTRAYEQYF.

This clonotype was found many times. The DNA of the CDR3 is TGTTTTTACGGGGGGGGGGAGCAGTACTTC. As protein: CFYGGGEQYF. The V call is TRBV27, the J call TRBJ2-7, with 8 bases fitting TRBD2. The CDR3 loop spans 10 amino acids. The germline CDR1 and CDR2 sequences are MNHEY and SMNVEV (reference sequence).

This chain uses TRBV29-1 with TRBJ2-3; unclear D gene. Germline lookup yields CDR1 SQVTM and CDR2 ANQGSEA. Between the trimmed V and J ends, which lost 1 base and 3 bases, there was a span of 5 bases. This CDR3 has 12 residues. The CDR3, as DNA: TGCAGCGTTGAAGGCGGAACAGATACGCAGTATTTT. Translation: CSVEGGTDTQYF.

This clonotype was recorded many times. CDR3 sequence (DNA): TGCGCCAGCAGCTTGGTCGGGACCCAAAGGGGCAATGAGCAGTTCTTC. Amino acid sequence: CASSLVGTQRGNEQFF. The chain carries TRBV5-1 and TRBJ2-1, with D perhaps matching TRBD1 or TRBD2 (5 bases each). The V end lost 0 bases, the J end lost 6 bases, and 16 bases lay between the germline ends. The length of the CDR3 is 16 residues. Per germline, CDR1 SGHRS and CDR2 YFSETQ.

This clonotype appeared many times. The rearrangement links TRBV9 to TRBJ2-3; 7 bases fit TRBD2. This CDR3 contains 17 residues. Trimming cost V 3 bases and J 0 bases; bases outside gene matches: 10. Germline loops: CDR1 SGDLS, CDR2 YYNGEE. The CDR3 region is CASSASPGDYSTDTQYF. As DNA, the CDR3 is TGTGCCAGCAGCGCGAGTCCTGGGGACTATAGCACAGATACGCAGTATTTT.